This TCR beta chain was recovered during a study of beta chain features in type 1 diabetes. Study in general: There was similarity between patients and healthy donors in age, gender and cell yields. Study results and limitations: Type 1 diabetes patients had fewer VDJ junction insertions and more deletions.

TCRB transcripts that were expressed got sequenced, as all of the isolated RNA had been reverse transcribed. Sequenced by immunoSEQ multiplex PCR; TCRdb stores in-frame clones only, minus some. The table has approximately 380,000 clones, roughly 15% seen once. Germline CDR1 and CDR2: SNHLY and FYNNEI. Deletions cut 6 bases from V and 1 base from J, with 12 bases between. The CDR3 runs to 14 residues. Points on this clone: Antigen specificity is unknown.

The authors sorted CD4+ naive, central memory, regulatory and stem cell-like memory cells via CD45RO/CCR7/CD25/CD127/CD95/CD27. Sequenced: naive CD4+ T cells from blood. The sequence derives from a young woman in good health. This chain links TRBV2 with TRBJ2-5, with a weak D call TRBD1 (6 bases). This CDR3 is CASRRQEIQETQYF. CDR3 DNA sequence: TGTGCCAGCAGGAGACAGGAGATCCAAGAGACCCAGTACTTC.